One sample yielded the 12 T cell receptor beta chains listed below, sequenced in a study of T cells after yellow fever vaccination. TCRdb called the 5' RACE reads again in MiXCR, with one record for every CDR3 protein. This table has hundreds of thousands of distinct CDR3 sequences, roughly a sixth appearing once. Here the sequenced sample was PBMCs, taken before the yellow fever booster vaccination. Every receptor here comes from a man between 18 and 29 years old who received the YFV17D yellow fever vaccine.

V and J are TRBV5-1 and TRBJ2-5, with TRBD2 identical over 9 bases. The CDR3 has 17 amino acids. The germline V gene has CDR1 SGHRS and CDR2 YFSETQ. V dropped 0 bases and J dropped 3; count of bases not matched to a gene: 9. In DNA, the CDR3 is TGCGCCAGCAGCTTGGGACCCGTGACTAGCGGTGAAGAGACCCAGTACTTC. It codes for CASSLGPVTSGEETQYF.

V and J are TRBV5-1 and TRBJ1-1, with D possibly being TRBD1 (5 bases). Trimming removed 3 bases from V and 1 base from J, with 13 bases in between. CDR3 length: 15 amino acids. CDR1 is SGHRS, CDR2 YFSETQ, per germline. The CDR3 bases are TGCGCCAGCAGCTCGGAGCCAGGGAGGAACACTGAAGCTTTCTTT. Amino acid sequence: CASSSEPGRNTEAFF.

This chain uses TRBV19 with TRBJ2-1; 9 bases match TRBD2. Germline loops: CDR1 LNHDA, CDR2 SQIVND (reference sequence). The junction had 14 bases not matched to a gene; V was cut back by 10 bases and J by 10 bases. The CDR3 has 14 residues. CDR3 region: CATDTAGGPNEQFF. CDR3 DNA: TGTGCCACCGACACAGCGGGGGGCCCGAACGAGCAGTTCTTC.

The chain has TRBV29-1 and TRBJ1-2; no clear D. The CDR3 runs 15 residues. Germline-derived CDR1 and CDR2 are SQVTM and ANQGSEA. V was cut by 2 bases and J by 0 bases, with 13 bases left in between. CDR3 sequence: CSVESHRSANYGYTF. The CDR3 coding sequence is TGCAGCGTTGAAAGTCACAGATCAGCTAACTATGGCTACACCTTC.

This clonotype was observed a few times. This chain connects TRBV7-2 to TRBJ2-3; D gene unclear. V was pared by 2 bases and J by 0 bases, with 6 bases between. This CDR3 has 14 residues. The germline V gene encodes CDR1 SGHTA and CDR2 FQGNSA. CDR3 nucleotides: TGTGCCAGCAGCTTATACAGTAGCACAGATACGCAGTATTTT. Translated, it gives CASSLYSSTDTQYF.

V gene TRBV11-2 combines with J gene TRBJ2-5; D assignment may be TRBD1 or TRBD2 (5 bases each). This CDR3 spans 14 amino acids. CDR1 SGHAT and CDR2 FQNNGV come from the germline V gene. V was shortened by 6 bases and J by 6 bases, with 17 bases between the two germline ends. CDR3 region: CASSPGAIAQTQYF. The CDR3 DNA follows: TGTGCCAGCAGTCCCGGGGCTATCGCTCAGACCCAGTACTTC. Looking up the rest from reference TRBV11-2 and TRBJ2-5 gives the full variable domain: EAGVAQSPRYKIIEKRQSVAFWCNPISGHATLYWYQQILGQGPKLLIQFQNNGVVDDSQLPKDRFSAERLKGVDSTLKIQPAKLEDSAVYLCASSPGAIAQTQYFGPGTRLLVL.

Only a few counts were recorded for this clonotype. The chain combines TRBV4-3 with TRBJ1-3; D possibly corresponds to TRBD1 (5 bases). Germline-derived CDR1 and CDR2 are LGHNA and YSLEER. V gave up 0 bases and J gave up 3 bases, with 15 bases separating them. CDR3 size: 17 residues. The CDR3 nucleotides read TGCGCCAGCAGCCAAGAGGCGTCCGGGACCTTTGGAAACACCATATATTTT. Translating it yields CASSQEASGTFGNTIYF.

The chain employs TRBV20-1 and TRBJ1-6; D perhaps matches TRBD1 (5 bases). Germline assignment: CDR1 DFQATT and CDR2 SNEGSKA (reference sequence). This CDR3 spans 13 amino acids. The V end was cut by 1 base, the J end by 7 bases, with 8 bases between. DNA of the CDR3: TGCAGTGCTAGAGTTACAGGCAATTCACCCCTCCACTTT. Its translation is CSARVTGNSPLHF.

With respect to this clonotype: Relative to the germline gene, one junction end is altered; a read error may explain this. V gene TRBV6-6 combines with J gene TRBJ1-1; a weak D match, TRBD1 (6 bases). The CDR3 spans 12 residues. Germline V gene sequence: CDR1 MNHNY, CDR2 SVGAGI (reference sequence). This CDR3 reads CASRRGGPEAFF. Here the CDR3 DNA reads TGTGCCAGCAGGAGAGGGGGGCCTGAGGCTTTCTTT.

This clonotype was detected only a few times. This sequence joins TRBV10-3 and TRBJ2-2; perhaps TRBD2 as D (5 bases). V lost 4 bases, J lost 1 base, and 10 bases lay in between. CDR3 size: 15 residues. Germline V lookup: CDR1 ENHRY, CDR2 SYGVKD. CDR3 in amino acids: CAISVMAGNTGELFF. The CDR3 region has the DNA TGTGCCATCAGTGTCATGGCGGGGAACACCGGGGAGCTGTTTTTT.

The gene calls are TRBV9 and TRBJ1-1, with TRBD1 as a possible D gene (6 bases). There are 14 residues in the CDR3. Germline assignment: CDR1 SGDLS and CDR2 YYNGEE. V lost 4 bases to trimming and J lost 4 bases, with 14 bases between them. The CDR3 DNA is TGTGCCAGCAGCCCATGGGGGGGCGGCACTGAAGCTTTCTTT. Encoded protein: CASSPWGGGTEAFF.

The rearrangement uses TRBV6-1 and TRBJ2-1; D is ambiguous. In germline, CDR1 is MNHNS, CDR2 SASEGT. This CDR3 is 16 amino acids long. Trimming shortened V by 3 bases and J by 2 bases, and 14 bases separated the two germline ends. CDR3 in DNA: TGTGCCAGCAGTGAGTTCACCGGGCACCCCTACAATGAGCAGTTCTTC. This codes for CASSEFTGHPYNEQFF.